These 5 T cell receptor beta chains share one sample of origin, sequenced in a study of blood T cell repertoires in COVID-19. Assay used: immunoSEQ multiplex PCR; TCRdb lists only in-frame clones, some missing. The profile shows over 65,000 clones, around four fifths of them singletons. The sequencing sample was made of peripheral blood. The receptors originated from a man aged 60 to 75 with COVID-19, enrolled during active disease.

This clone was counted between two and nine times. The gene calls are TRBV5-4 and TRBJ1-3; a weak D match, TRBD1 (5 bases). There are 16 residues in the CDR3. Germline assignment: CDR1 SGHNT and CDR2 YYREEE (reference sequence). V lost 0 bases and J lost 0, with 10 bases in between. The CDR3 region has the DNA TGTGCCAGCAGCTTGGAGGCGGGGGGCTCTGGAAACACCATATATTTT. The encoded protein is CASSLEAGGSGNTIYF.

J is TRBJ2-1 and V is TRBV3-1 (or the pseudogene TRBV3-2), with D possibly TRBD2 on 6 matching bases. Trimming cost V 5 bases and J 7 bases, with 18 bases left between them. The CDR3 totals 15 residues. In germline, CDR1 is LGHDT, CDR2 YNNKEL (reference sequence). In nucleotides, the CDR3 is TGTGCCAGCAGCTCGGGGGTGATGATAAGGAATGAGCAGTTCTTC. This encodes CASSSGVMIRNEQFF.

This clone has just one count. The V gene is TRBV19, the J gene TRBJ2-3; 8 bases fit TRBD2. The germline gives CDR1 LNHDA, CDR2 SQIVND (reference sequence). CDR3 length equals 16 residues. V shed 4 bases and J 0 bases; nucleotides not matched to a gene: 6. The CDR3 sequence is CASSNRTSRSTDTQYF. The CDR3 nucleotides are TGTGCCAGTAGTAACCGGACTAGCAGAAGCACAGATACGCAGTATTTT.

The chain is built from TRBV5-1 and TRBJ1-1, with TRBD1 matching over 8 bases. This CDR3 comprises 13 residues. Germline CDR1 SGHRS, CDR2 YFSETQ. Unmatched junction bases numbered 7, after V lost 4 bases and J lost 8 bases. The CDR3 nucleotides are TGCGCCAGCAGCCAGGACAGGGTTGGGGAAGCTTTCTTT. Translating it yields CASSQDRVGEAFF.

The V gene is TRBV4-3, the J gene TRBJ2-7; 11 bases agree with TRBD2. Germline values: CDR1 LGHNA, CDR2 YSLEER. The CDR3 is 14 amino acids. Trimming at V came to 3 bases and at J to 3 bases, leaving 1 base not matched to a gene. CDR3 loop: CASSQGLAVYEQYF. CDR3 DNA: TGCGCCAGCAGCCAGGGACTAGCGGTCTACGAGCAGTACTTC.